The rows below give T cell receptor beta chains drawn from one sample of a study of shared clonotypes between healthy human individuals. Clones were sequenced by immunoSEQ multiplex PCR, and TCRdb holds only the in-frame ones, with some missing. The table lists 600,000 to 750,000 clones, roughly 88% of them singletons. The sample taken for sequencing was memory CD8+ T cells from PBMCs. These receptors came from a man aged 18 to 29 in good health. Some clones in this sample may be carry-over from other donors' samples. Each CDR3 is given with its conserved first and last residue. Fields, in order: V gene, D gene, clone size, J gene, CDR3 protein, CDR3 DNA. The D gene is left open where the match is weak. Some rows have no size entry. The others give once, few or many, or a class for an expanded clone.

v_call: TRBV13
d_call: TRBD1
clone_size: -
j_call: TRBJ2-5
cdr3_aa: CASSLGTGEGETQYF
cdr3_nt: TGTGCCAGCAGCCTGGGGACAGGGGAAGGGGAGACCCAGTACTTC

v_call: TRBV4-1
d_call: TRBD1
clone_size: -
j_call: TRBJ2-7
cdr3_aa: CASSPRQGNLWEQYF
cdr3_nt: TGCGCCAGCAGCCCCCGACAGGGGAATTTGTGGGAGCAGTACTTC

v_call: TRBV27
d_call: TRBD2
clone_size: -
j_call: TRBJ2-3
cdr3_aa: CASSSPQREGYNTDTQYF
cdr3_nt: TGTGCCAGCAGTTCACCCCAGCGGGAGGGATATAACACAGATACGCAGTATTTT

v_call: TRBV4-1
d_call: -
clone_size: -
j_call: TRBJ2-1
cdr3_aa: CASSQVSRDSRGEQFF
cdr3_nt: TGCGCCAGCAGCCAAGTTTCAAGGGACTCTAGGGGTGAGCAGTTCTTC

v_call: TRBV28
d_call: -
clone_size: few
j_call: TRBJ1-5
cdr3_aa: CASSPPGGIAQPQHF
cdr3_nt: TGTGCCAGCAGTCCCCCGGGGGGCATCGCTCAGCCCCAGCATTTT

v_call: TRBV28
d_call: -
clone_size: -
j_call: TRBJ2-7
cdr3_aa: CASSLWWAAPSYEQYF
cdr3_nt: TGTGCCAGCAGTTTATGGTGGGCGGCCCCGAGCTACGAGCAGTACTTC

v_call: TRBV2
d_call: -
clone_size: -
j_call: TRBJ2-7
cdr3_aa: CASSDPRTPRYEQYF
cdr3_nt: TGTGCCAGCAGTGACCCCAGGACTCCCCGCTACGAGCAGTACTTC

v_call: TRBV6-6
d_call: TRBD1
clone_size: -
j_call: TRBJ1-1
cdr3_aa: CASIWTGEAFF
cdr3_nt: TGTGCCAGCATTTGGACAGGGGAAGCTTTCTTT

v_call: TRBV28
d_call: -
clone_size: -
j_call: TRBJ1-1
cdr3_aa: CASSFYGNTEAFF
cdr3_nt: TGTGCCAGCAGTTTCTACGGGAACACTGAAGCTTTCTTT

v_call: TRBV14
d_call: -
clone_size: -
j_call: TRBJ2-7
cdr3_aa: CASSQEEGSYEQYF
cdr3_nt: TGTGCCAGCAGCCAAGAGGAGGGTTCCTACGAGCAGTACTTC

v_call: TRBV7-8
d_call: TRBD1
clone_size: many
j_call: TRBJ2-5
cdr3_aa: CASSANPGQGETQYF
cdr3_nt: TGTGCCAGCAGCGCAAACCCGGGACAGGGAGAGACCCAGTACTTC

v_call: TRBV9
d_call: -
clone_size: -
j_call: TRBJ2-1
cdr3_aa: CASSSLRVGSGNEQFF
cdr3_nt: TGTGCCAGCAGCAGCCTCAGGGTAGGGTCTGGTAATGAGCAGTTCTTC

v_call: TRBV19
d_call: -
clone_size: -
j_call: TRBJ2-2
cdr3_aa: CASSLRTENTGELFF
cdr3_nt: TGTGCCAGTAGCCTTCGGACCGAGAACACCGGGGAGCTGTTTTTT

v_call: TRBV28
d_call: TRBD1
clone_size: -
j_call: TRBJ1-6
cdr3_aa: CASSLPIWGTGILSYNSPLHF
cdr3_nt: TGTGCCAGCAGTTTACCTATATGGGGGACAGGGATCCTCTCCTATAATTCACCCCTCCACTTT

v_call: TRBV18
d_call: TRBD1
clone_size: -
j_call: TRBJ1-5
cdr3_aa: CASSEGPGGIGSNQPQHF
cdr3_nt: TGTGCCAGCTCGGAGGGGCCAGGGGGAATTGGAAGCAATCAGCCCCAGCATTTT

v_call: TRBV15
d_call: -
clone_size: -
j_call: TRBJ2-7
cdr3_aa: CATSRGTRQSYEQYF
cdr3_nt: TGTGCCACCAGCAGAGGGACTCGACAGTCCTACGAGCAGTACTTC

v_call: TRBV5-4
d_call: -
clone_size: -
j_call: TRBJ2-7
cdr3_aa: CASSLLLSGRYEQYF
cdr3_nt: TGTGCCAGCAGCTTGCTTCTTAGCGGCAGATACGAGCAGTACTTC

v_call: TRBV2
d_call: -
clone_size: -
j_call: TRBJ2-3
cdr3_aa: CASRVSPLRGFTDTQYF
cdr3_nt: TGTGCCAGCCGGGTTTCTCCATTAAGGGGCTTCACAGATACGCAGTATTTT

v_call: TRBV11-2
d_call: -
clone_size: -
j_call: TRBJ2-7
cdr3_aa: CASSLGWTYEQYF
cdr3_nt: TGTGCCAGCAGCCTCGGTTGGACCTACGAGCAGTACTTC

v_call: TRBV9
d_call: -
clone_size: -
j_call: TRBJ1-1
cdr3_aa: CASSPPTGRVAEAFF
cdr3_nt: TGTGCCAGCAGCCCCCCCACCGGCAGGGTCGCTGAAGCTTTCTTT

v_call: TRBV4-1
d_call: -
clone_size: -
j_call: TRBJ1-1
cdr3_aa: CASSQGREAGRFAEAFF
cdr3_nt: TGCGCCAGCAGCCAAGGAAGGGAAGCGGGAAGGTTCGCTGAAGCTTTCTTT

v_call: TRBV13
d_call: TRBD1
clone_size: -
j_call: TRBJ1-4
cdr3_aa: CASSATLTGSEEKLFF
cdr3_nt: TGTGCCAGCAGCGCCACCTTGACAGGGTCCGAAGAAAAACTGTTTTTT

v_call: TRBV27
d_call: -
clone_size: -
j_call: TRBJ2-1
cdr3_aa: CASSLFLAGYNEQFF
cdr3_nt: TGTGCCAGCAGTTTATTCTTGGCGGGGTACAATGAGCAGTTCTTC

v_call: TRBV15
d_call: TRBD1
clone_size: -
j_call: TRBJ1-4
cdr3_aa: CATRTEVRGLPTNEKLFF
cdr3_nt: TGTGCCACCCGTACAGAAGTTAGGGGGCTCCCAACTAATGAAAAACTGTTTTTT

v_call: TRBV5-6
d_call: -
clone_size: -
j_call: TRBJ2-3
cdr3_aa: CASSWGDTDTQYF
cdr3_nt: TGTGCCAGCAGCTGGGGCGACACAGATACGCAGTATTTT

v_call: TRBV9
d_call: -
clone_size: once
j_call: TRBJ2-3
cdr3_aa: CASSLVAFSTDTQYF
cdr3_nt: TGTGCCAGCAGCCTAGTGGCATTTAGCACAGATACGCAGTATTTT

v_call: TRBV25-1
d_call: -
clone_size: -
j_call: TRBJ1-2
cdr3_aa: CASSEYEGHPTFYGYTF
cdr3_nt: TGTGCCAGCAGTGAATATGAAGGACACCCAACCTTCTATGGCTACACCTTC

v_call: TRBV28
d_call: -
clone_size: -
j_call: TRBJ1-2
cdr3_aa: CASSLPSPNGYTF
cdr3_nt: TGTGCCAGCAGTTTACCATCTCCAAATGGCTACACCTTC

v_call: TRBV5-6
d_call: -
clone_size: -
j_call: TRBJ2-7
cdr3_aa: CASSWTGTTYEQYF
cdr3_nt: TGTGCCAGCAGCTGGACCGGGACAACCTACGAGCAGTACTTC

v_call: TRBV5-1
d_call: -
clone_size: once
j_call: TRBJ2-7
cdr3_aa: CASSSSGRSIYEQYF
cdr3_nt: TGCGCCAGCAGCAGTTCGGGACGGAGCATCTACGAGCAGTACTTC

v_call: TRBV5-4
d_call: -
clone_size: -
j_call: TRBJ2-2
cdr3_aa: CASSLGGGDRATGELFF
cdr3_nt: TGTGCCAGCAGCCTGGGGGGGGGAGACAGGGCCACCGGGGAGCTGTTTTTT

v_call: TRBV6-1
d_call: -
clone_size: -
j_call: TRBJ2-5
cdr3_aa: CASSEWVVRPETQYF
cdr3_nt: TGTGCCAGCAGTGAATGGGTGGTTCGGCCAGAGACCCAGTACTTC

v_call: TRBV2
d_call: TRBD2
clone_size: -
j_call: TRBJ2-1
cdr3_aa: CASSDESTGGSSYNEQFF
cdr3_nt: TGTGCCAGCAGTGATGAGAGTACCGGCGGGAGCTCCTACAATGAGCAGTTCTTC

v_call: TRBV4-2
d_call: -
clone_size: -
j_call: TRBJ2-5
cdr3_aa: CASSQEVRETQYF
cdr3_nt: TGTGCCAGCAGCCAAGAGGTGCGGGAGACCCAGTACTTC

v_call: TRBV4-3
d_call: TRBD1
clone_size: -
j_call: TRBJ2-1
cdr3_aa: CASSQDFIPGGYNEQFF
cdr3_nt: TGCGCCAGCAGCCAAGATTTCATACCAGGGGGCTACAATGAGCAGTTCTTC